This passage covers 24 T cell receptor beta chains from one sample sequenced in a study of post-analysis software for immune sequencing data. TCR beta cDNA libraries had unique molecular identifiers. TCRdb called the PCR reads again in MiXCR, with one record for every CDR3 protein. The table lists hundreds of thousands of distinct CDR3 sequences, about 60% of them singletons. Notes on the study in general: The study found TRBV5-6, TRBV5-1 and TRBV20-1 among about five TRBV segments more frequent in patients than controls.

These receptors have no known antigen. Input material: blood. The receptor source for this set is a girl aged 2 to 9 with multiple sclerosis.

This rearrangement joins TRBV15 to TRBJ2-7; 12 nucleotides align to TRBD1. Trimming took 3 bases from V and 4 from J; bases not matched to a gene: 1. CDR3 length: 14 amino acids. Germline values: CDR1 LNHNV, CDR2 YYDKDF (reference sequence). DNA for the CDR3: TGTGCCACCAGCAGGGGACAGGGGGCTTACGAGCAGTACTTC. This sequence encodes CATSRGQGAYEQYF. The full variable domain, its missing parts supplied by reference TRBV15 and TRBJ2-7, is DAMVIQNPRYQVTQFGKPVTLSCSQTLNHNVMYWYQQKSSQAPKLLFHYYDKDFNNEADTPDNFQSRRPNTSFCFLDIRSPGLGDTAMYLCATSRGQGAYEQYFGPGTRLTVT.

V and J are TRBV27 and TRBJ2-1; D is uncertain. With the DNA end fitting TRBJ2-7 better, the J assignment may be wrong. Germline CDR1 MNHEY, CDR2 SMNVEV (reference sequence). This CDR3 has 13 amino acids. CDR3 sequence reads: CASSFLGNNEQYF. Here the CDR3 DNA reads TGTGCCAGCAGTTTCCTAGGTAACAACGAGCAGTACTTC.

V is TRBV18 and J is TRBJ2-4; D is unclear. Germline V gives CDR1 KGHSH, CDR2 LQKENI. Trimming shortened V by 0 bases and J by 0 bases, and 6 bases separated the two germline ends. The CDR3 runs 15 residues. CDR3 DNA: TGTGCCAGCTCACCACCTTCCGTAGCCAAAAACATTCAGTACTTC. Protein: CASSPPSVAKNIQYF.

The V gene is TRBV2, the J gene TRBJ1-5; 10 nucleotides match TRBD1. V shed 6 bases and J 6 bases; nucleotides not matched to a gene: 8. The CDR3 runs 15 residues. Germline V gene sequence: CDR1 SNHLY, CDR2 FYNNEI. CDR3 sequence: CASSPWDRGSQPQHF. The DNA for the CDR3 is TGTGCCAGCAGCCCCTGGGACAGGGGAAGTCAGCCCCAGCATTTT.

The genes are TRBV29-1 and TRBJ1-1, with D unclear. Per the germline V gene, CDR1 is SQVTM and CDR2 is ANQGSEA. Trimming cost V 0 bases and J 6 bases, with 14 bases left between them. The CDR3 loop spans 14 amino acids. In DNA, the CDR3 is TGCAGCGTTGAAGATGGTCCGGGCGGTTCTGAAGCTTTCTTT. It yields the protein CSVEDGPGGSEAFF.

V is TRBV10-2 and J is TRBJ1-1; D is unclear. Looked up from germline, CDR1 is WSHSY and CDR2 is SAAADI. This CDR3 contains 11 residues. With 6 bases removed from V and 6 bases from J, the gap between germline ends came to 8 bases. The chain's CDR3 is CASSSLAEAFF. The DNA for the CDR3 is TGCGCCAGCAGCTCACTAGCTGAAGCTTTCTTT.

The V call is TRBV6-4, the J call TRBJ2-5; D gene unclear. CDR3 length equals 17 residues. Germline loops: CDR1 MRHNA, CDR2 SNTAGT. Trimming removed 4 bases at V and 11 bases at J, with 29 bases between. CDR3 nucleotides: TGTGCCAGCAGTGCCCGAGCTTTCAAGGCCCCCGGGCATGAGCAGTACTTC. Its translation is CASSARAFKAPGHEQYF.

The chain uses TRBV7-9 and TRBJ1-1, with TRBD1 identical over 8 bases. Germline V gene sequence: CDR1 SEHNR, CDR2 FQNEAQ (reference sequence). The CDR3 consists of 16 residues. Trimming at V came to 5 bases and at J to 4 bases, leaving 12 bases not matched to a gene. The CDR3 DNA reads TGTGCCAGCAGCGCCATTCAGGGGGCGCTTGGCACTGAAGCTTTCTTT. Translation gives CASSAIQGALGTEAFF.

This clonotype has just a few counts. This chain joins TRBV24-1 and TRBJ1-2; 7 nucleotides align to TRBD1. The CDR3 runs to 14 residues. Unmatched junction bases numbered 6, after V lost 3 bases and J lost 6 bases. Germline CDR1 is KGHDR and CDR2 is SFDVKD. CDR3 loop: CATSDPRQGDGYTF. For the CDR3, the DNA is TGTGCCACCAGTGATCCCCGACAGGGTGATGGCTACACCTTC.

The chain employs TRBV10-3 and TRBJ2-3, with 10 bases fitting TRBD2. This CDR3 has 15 amino acids. The germline V gene encodes CDR1 ENHRY and CDR2 SYGVKD. Losses at the gene ends were 3 bases for V and 3 bases for J; bases not matched to a gene: 3. The CDR3 region is CAISEPGLATDTQYF. CDR3 nucleotide sequence: TGTGCCATCAGTGAACCGGGACTAGCGACAGATACGCAGTATTTT.

The chain carries TRBV20-1 and TRBJ2-7, with 7 nucleotides matching TRBD1. The CDR3 sequence is 14 residues long. CDR1 and CDR2 from the germline V gene are DFQATT and SNEGSKA (reference sequence). The V gene end was trimmed by 2 bases and the J gene end by 7 bases; junction bases not matched to a gene: 11. The CDR3 sequence: CSARFRQGSGEQYF. The CDR3 DNA is TGCAGTGCTAGATTTCGACAGGGTAGTGGAGAGCAGTACTTC.

The chain combines TRBV28 with TRBJ2-1; D may be TRBD2 (5 bases). V lost 2 bases and J lost 10, with 21 bases in between. Germline CDR1 MDHEN, CDR2 SYDVKM. The CDR3 sequence is 16 residues long. CDR3 nucleotide sequence: TGTGCCAGCAGTTTAATTCGGCTAGCCGCCCCCCGGGAGCAGTTCTTC. This sequence encodes CASSLIRLAAPREQFF.

The chain joins TRBV7-8 to TRBJ1-4, with D maybe TRBD1 (5 bases). Germline assignment: CDR1 SGHVS and CDR2 FQNEAQ. V lost 3 bases to trimming and J lost 0 bases, with 11 bases between them. The CDR3 has 16 residues. The CDR3 region is CASSLGRLTTNEKLFF. Written as DNA, the CDR3 is TGTGCCAGCAGCTTGGGACGACTTACAACTAATGAAAAACTGTTTTTT. Using reference TRBV7-8 and TRBJ1-4 for the parts outside the CDR3, the full variable domain is GAGVSQSPRYKVAKRGQDVALRCDPISGHVSLFWYQQALGQGPEFLTYFQNEAQLDKSGLPSDRFFAERPEGSVSTLKIQRTQQEDSAVYLCASSLGRLTTNEKLFFGSGTQLSVL.

The chain recombines TRBV20-1 with TRBJ2-1; 7 bases agree with TRBD2. V trimming: 3 bases; J trimming: 1 base; junction bases outside the gene matches: 3. CDR1 is DFQATT, CDR2 SNEGSKA, per germline (reference sequence). This CDR3 is 14 amino acids long. DNA of the CDR3: TGCAGTGCTAGGCAAGCGGGATCCTACAATGAGCAGTTCTTC. Translated: CSARQAGSYNEQFF.

The genes are TRBV13 and TRBJ2-7; 8 bases are a match to TRBD1. The assigned J gene may be wrong: the sequence end matches TRBJ2-5 better. The CDR3 covers 15 residues. Germline CDR1 reads PRHDT; CDR2 reads FYEKMQ (reference sequence). Here the CDR3 reads CASSFGQGGRETQYF. Written as DNA, the CDR3 is TGTGCCAGCAGCTTCGGACAGGGAGGTCGGGAGACCCAGTACTTC.

This clonotype was detected once. V is TRBV4-3 and J is TRBJ1-2; D is unclear. V lost 0 bases to trimming and J lost 0 bases, with 8 bases between them. This CDR3 is 15 amino acids long. The V gene's germline CDR1 is LGHNA and CDR2 YSLEER. This CDR3 is CASSQDGSSNYGYTF. In DNA, the CDR3 is TGCGCCAGCAGCCAAGACGGAAGTTCTAACTATGGCTACACCTTC.

This clonotype was seen only a few times. The V and J genes are TRBV29-1 and TRBJ2-5; 8 nucleotides align to TRBD1. This CDR3 has 12 residues. Germline V CDR1 and CDR2: SQVTM, ANQGSEA. With V trimmed by 7 bases and J by 4 bases, 5 bases remained unmatched. In nucleotides, the CDR3 is TGCAGCGGGACAGGGCCGGGAGAGACCCAGTACTTC. Translating it yields CSGTGPGETQYF.

This clonotype was seen only once. The chain carries TRBV29-1 and TRBJ2-5; weak D call: TRBD2 (6 bases). Germline CDR1 SQVTM, CDR2 ANQGSEA. The CDR3 contains 13 residues. Trimming cost V 7 bases and J 5 bases, with 17 bases left between them. The CDR3 spells CSAHGGGVETQYF. The DNA of the CDR3 is TGCAGCGCCCACGGGGGTGGAGTGGAGACCCAGTACTTC.

This chain joins TRBV6-5 and TRBJ2-5; TRBD1 matches at 8 bases. Looked up from germline, CDR1 is MNHEY and CDR2 is SVGAGI. This CDR3 is built from 14 residues. The V segment lost 4 bases and the J segment 4 bases; nucleotides outside the gene matches: 5. CDR3 DNA sequence: TGTGCCAGCAGTTCCCCGGGACAGGCAGAGACCCAGTACTTC. Translation gives CASSSPGQAETQYF.

V usage is TRBV12-3 or TRBV12-4 and J usage is TRBJ2-3; no firm D call. V dropped 3 bases and J dropped 6 bases, with 16 bases sitting between them. The CDR3 loop spans 15 amino acids. The CDR3 here is CASSLISGAGDTQYF. The DNA of the CDR3 is TGTGCCAGCAGTTTGATAAGTGGAGCTGGGGATACGCAGTATTTT.

This clonotype has only one observation. The chain recombines TRBV4-3 with TRBJ1-2; 8 bases line up with TRBD1. V trimming: 0 bases; J trimming: 8 bases; junction bases outside the gene matches: 8. Germline V gives CDR1 LGHNA, CDR2 YSLEER. This CDR3 has 15 amino acids. This chain's CDR3 is CASSQDGTGIGGYTF. The CDR3 nucleotides read TGCGCCAGCAGCCAAGATGGGACAGGAATTGGAGGCTACACCTTC.

The chain uses TRBV4-3 and TRBJ2-3; 10 positions agree with TRBD2. The junction had 8 bases not matched to a gene; V was cut back by 0 bases and J by 5 bases. The CDR3 has 17 residues. The germline V gene has CDR1 LGHNA and CDR2 YSLEER. The CDR3: CASSQDSGKRGGDTQYF. CDR3 DNA: TGCGCCAGCAGCCAAGATAGTGGGAAGCGGGGGGGAGATACGCAGTATTTT.

This chain joins TRBV6-6 and TRBJ2-5; 10 positions agree with TRBD1. The CDR3 length is 16 residues. The V segment lost 2 bases and the J segment 5 bases; nucleotides outside the gene matches: 8. Germline V gene sequence: CDR1 MNHNY, CDR2 SVGAGI (reference sequence). For the CDR3, the DNA is TGTGCCAGCAGTTACACATGGGACAGGGGAGAGGAGACCCAGTACTTC. This gives the protein CASSYTWDRGEETQYF.

Concerning this clonotype: A read error may produce the germline difference seen at one junction end. This rearrangement joins TRBV3-1 to TRBJ2-1; 7 nucleotides match TRBD2. Looked up from germline, CDR1 is LGHDT and CDR2 is YNNKEL (reference sequence). The CDR3 has 15 residues. The CDR3 bases are TGTGCCAGCAGCCCACGCCCTAGCGGCGACAATGAGCAGTGCTTC. Its protein product is CASSPRPSGDNEQCF.